This is a list of T cell receptor beta chains from one sample in a study. TCRdb reprocessed the RT-PCR reads with MiXCR, giving one entry per CDR3 protein. The sample includes hundreds of thousands of distinct CDR3 sequences, over 12% seen only once; the top ten take 3% to 4.5%. Sequenced: memory CD4+ T cells from blood. Source of these receptors: a female donor in good health, serving as a healthy control. Each CDR3 is given with its conserved first and last residue. A D gene is named only where the DNA matches it firmly. The size of a clone is reported for some rows only, either as once, few or many, or as a class for expanded clones.

cdr3_length	clone_size	v_call	j_call	d_call	cdr3_nt	cdr3_aa
16	NA	TRBV7-2	TRBJ2-3	TRBD2	TGTGCCAGCAGCTTGGGGGGGGGGATCCTCACAGATACGCAGTATTTT	CASSLGGGILTDTQYF
16	few	TRBV28	TRBJ2-5	NA	TGTGCCAGCAGTCCCCTAGGTCTGGGGCACCAAGAGACCCAGTACTTC	CASSPLGLGHQETQYF
13	NA	TRBV11-1	TRBJ2-2	NA	TGTGCCAGCAGCCCCGGATACACCGGGGAGCTGTTTTTT	CASSPGYTGELFF
14	NA	TRBV2	TRBJ1-2	NA	TGTGCCAGCAGACCGACCATAACAAGCTATGGCTACACCTTC	CASRPTITSYGYTF
14	NA	TRBV6-1	TRBJ2-7	NA	TGTGCCAGCACTACATGGGGGACGGCCTACGAGCAGTACTTC	CASTTWGTAYEQYF
12	NA	TRBV7-2	TRBJ2-3	NA	TGTGCCAGCAGCAAGAGGGCAGATACGCAGTATTTT	CASSKRADTQYF
14	NA	TRBV4-1	TRBJ2-5	TRBD2	TGCGCCAGCAGTGTAGCGGGAGGGTTAGAGACCCAGTACTTC	CASSVAGGLETQYF
15	few	TRBV5-4	TRBJ2-5	TRBD2	TGTGCCAGCAGACCGGGACTAGGGGGACAAGAGACCCAGTACTTC	CASRPGLGGQETQYF
17	few	TRBV12-3/TRBV12-4	TRBJ2-4	NA	TGTGCCAGCAGTCGCATGGGGGCAGGTCACGCCAAAAACATTCAGTACTTC	CASSRMGAGHAKNIQYF
17	many	TRBV18	TRBJ1-3	NA	TGTGCCAGCTCACCCGCTGCCACAGGGCCGGGAGGAAACACCATATATTTT	CASSPAATGPGGNTIYF
13	many	TRBV29-1	TRBJ2-5	TRBD1	TGCAGCGTGGTCAGGGGGTCAGAAGAGACCCAGTACTTC	CSVVRGSEETQYF
15	many	TRBV12-3/TRBV12-4	TRBJ1-2	TRBD1	TGTGCCAGCAGTGGGACCGGGACAGGGGCTGTTGGCTACACCTTC	CASSGTGTGAVGYTF
17	NA	TRBV5-4	TRBJ1-5	NA	TGTGCCAGCAGCTCCGGGGGACTATTAGGGGGTAATCAGCCCCAGCATTTT	CASSSGGLLGGNQPQHF
12	NA	TRBV30	TRBJ2-1	NA	TGTGCCTGGACAAAGGAAGAAAATGTGCAGTTCTTC	CAWTKEENVQFF
17	NA	TRBV7-2	TRBJ2-1	NA	TGTGCCAGCAGCTTAGCGGGTATGACGGACTATGGAAATGAGCAGTTCTTC	CASSLAGMTDYGNEQFF
14	many	TRBV6-5	TRBJ2-7	NA	TGTGCCAGCGGACGAAACGGAGGGTCCTACGAGCAGTACTTC	CASGRNGGSYEQYF
14	NA	TRBV3-1	TRBJ1-4	NA	TGTGCCAGCAGCCCCGCGTTATTTAATGAAAAACTGTTTTTT	CASSPALFNEKLFF
13	NA	TRBV27	TRBJ1-4	NA	TGTGCCAGCAGCCTGGGGCAGGGGAAAAAACTGTTTTTT	CASSLGQGKKLFF
16	NA	TRBV20-1	TRBJ2-1	NA	TGCAGTGCTTACACCCGACCGGGACTCCAATACAATGAGCAGTTCTTC	CSAYTRPGLQYNEQFF
15	few	TRBV30	TRBJ1-6	TRBD1	TGTGCCGGGAGGACAGGGGCTTTGGTTACTTCACCCCTCCACTTT	CAGRTGALVTSPLHF
14	NA	TRBV28	TRBJ2-5	TRBD2	TGTGCCAGCAGTTTAAGCGGGGCGCGAGAGACCCAGTACTTC	CASSLSGARETQYF
16	NA	TRBV6-5	TRBJ2-3	NA	TGTGCCAGCAGTCGGGGTGGCGCCGGGGAGACAGATACGCAGTATTTT	CASSRGGAGETDTQYF
14	few	TRBV28	TRBJ2-1	TRBD1	TGTGCCAGCACCGCAGGACAGGGTCTCAATGAGCAGTTCTTC	CASTAGQGLNEQFF
14	NA	TRBV5-6	TRBJ1-1	TRBD1	TGTGCCAGCAGCAATCAGGGGGCGGGTACTGAAGCTTTCTTT	CASSNQGAGTEAFF
12	few	TRBV27	TRBJ2-1	NA	TGTGCCAGCAGTTTATGGGGCAGCGAGCAGTTCTTC	CASSLWGSEQFF
13	many	TRBV10-3	TRBJ2-1	TRBD2	TGTGCCATCAGTGCACTAGCGGGATATGAGCAGTTCTTC	CAISALAGYEQFF
13	few	TRBV4-2	TRBJ1-5	NA	TGTGCCAGCAGCCAACCACAGTCTGAGACCCAGCATTTT	CASSQPQSETQHF
14	many	TRBV12-3/TRBV12-4	TRBJ1-1	NA	TGTGCCAGCAGTTTGTCAGGGACGAACACTGAAGCTTTCTTT	CASSLSGTNTEAFF
14	many	TRBV7-6	TRBJ1-2	TRBD1	TGTGCCAGCAGCCCAGGACAGGGGCTCTATGGCTACACCTTC	CASSPGQGLYGYTF
15	NA	TRBV7-2	TRBJ2-3	NA	TGTGCTAGCAGCCCGTACGCGACTAGCACAGATACGCAGTATTTT	CASSPYATSTDTQYF
13	NA	TRBV25-1	TRBJ1-4	TRBD1	TGTGCCAGCAGAGACAGGGTGGAGGAAAAACTGTTTTTT	CASRDRVEEKLFF
16	NA	TRBV5-5	TRBJ1-6	NA	TGTGCCAGCAGCTCCGGAGCTGGATCCTATAATTCACCCCTCCACTTT	CASSSGAGSYNSPLHF
14	NA	TRBV18	TRBJ1-4	NA	TGTGCCAGCTCACCATCCGGGGCTGATGAAAAACTGTTTTTT	CASSPSGADEKLFF
15	NA	TRBV6-1	TRBJ1-5	NA	TGTGCCAGCAGTTCCCAGGACAATAGCAATCAGCCCCAGCATTTT	CASSSQDNSNQPQHF
17	NA	TRBV30	TRBJ1-3	NA	TGTGCCTGGATCAAGCAACGGGCGTACGACTCTGGAAACACCATATATTTT	CAWIKQRAYDSGNTIYF
16	many	TRBV5-5	TRBJ2-1	NA	TGTGCCAGCAGCTTGGAATCAGCTACAGGTACGAATGAGCAGTTCTTC	CASSLESATGTNEQFF
16	NA	TRBV3-1	TRBJ2-5	TRBD1	TGTGCCAGCAGCCCCCGACTAAGGACAGGGGGGGAGACCCAGTACTTC	CASSPRLRTGGETQYF
14	NA	TRBV7-2	TRBJ2-5	TRBD1	TGTGCCAGCAGCCCGGGACAGGCTCGGGAGACCCAGTACTTC	CASSPGQARETQYF
14	few	TRBV4-2	TRBJ1-2	NA	TGTGCCAGCAGCCAAGATGTAGTATCTCACGGCTACACCTTC	CASSQDVVSHGYTF
17	few	TRBV12-3/TRBV12-4	TRBJ2-1	TRBD2	TGTGCCAGCAGAGAGGGACTAGCGGGAGTAAGTATAAATGAGCAGTTCTTC	CASREGLAGVSINEQFF
13	few	TRBV10-3	TRBJ1-1	NA	TGTGCCATCAGTGAAAGGGGGAACACTGAAGCTTTCTTT	CAISERGNTEAFF
14	many	TRBV29-1	TRBJ1-2	NA	TGCAGCGTTCTCCCCCGCCAGGGGAACTATGGCTACACCTTC	CSVLPRQGNYGYTF
17	NA	TRBV4-3	TRBJ1-4	TRBD1	TGCGCCAGCAGCCAAGGGGCAGTGGGACAGGGAAATGAAAAACTGTTTTTT	CASSQGAVGQGNEKLFF
17	few	TRBV7-2	TRBJ2-3	TRBD1	TGTGCCAGCAGCTCTCGACAGGGGGGTTTTGGAACAGATACGCAGTATTTT	CASSSRQGGFGTDTQYF
10	many	TRBV29-1	TRBJ2-5	NA	TGCAGCGGCTCCCAAGAGACCCAGTACTTC	CSGSQETQYF
14	many	TRBV9	TRBJ2-1	TRBD1	TGTGCCAGCAGCACGCAACAGGGGGGCGATGAGCAGTTCTTC	CASSTQQGGDEQFF
15	few	TRBV28	TRBJ2-5	TRBD1	TGTGCCAGCAGTCCGATTAACAGGGGGCAAGAGACCCAGTACTTC	CASSPINRGQETQYF
12	NA	TRBV7-6	TRBJ2-7	TRBD2	TGTGCCAGCAGCTTAGTCGGGACTAGCGGGTACTTC	CASSLVGTSGYF
15	many	TRBV6-5	TRBJ1-1	NA	TGTGCCAGCAGTTACTCCGGGACGGGTAGTAGGGAAGCTTTCTTT	CASSYSGTGSREAFF
15	many	TRBV7-2	TRBJ2-1	NA	TGTGCCAGCAGCTTGTCAGGAGACACCTACAATGAGCAGTTCTTC	CASSLSGDTYNEQFF
16	NA	TRBV20-1	TRBJ2-5	TRBD2	TGCAGTGCTAGGCGGGGACTAGGCGACTATCAAGAGACCCAGTACTTC	CSARRGLGDYQETQYF
14	few	TRBV5-1	TRBJ1-6	NA	TGCGCCAGCCGAGAGGGGGTTGAGGATTCACCCCTCCACTTT	CASREGVEDSPLHF
14	few	TRBV20-1	TRBJ2-7	NA	TGCAGTGCTAGAGAGACGGGAACCCCCTACGAGCAGTACTTC	CSARETGTPYEQYF
19	NA	TRBV7-2	TRBJ1-3	NA	TGTGCCAGCAGCTTACTGGCACAGACTGGTACTGGCTCTGGAAACACCATATATTTT	CASSLLAQTGTGSGNTIYF